This TCR beta chain was captured by sequencing in a study of cytotoxic CD8 clonotypes in ibrutinib-treated CLL. Study as a whole: The patients comprised about a dozen relapsed/refractory and over 14 treatment-naive cases, about 18 IGHV unmutated. Overall study results and limits: Upon ibrutinib response clonality rose, and upon progression it fell back toward baseline. Clonotypes that were public were uncommon, and they contracted or stayed stable on treatment. Clonality measured at baseline exceeded age-matched healthy donors, tracking circulating CD8+ T-cell counts.

The ends were cut back, 2 bases at V and 1 base at J, with 12 bases in the middle. This CDR3 is 16 amino acids long. Germline CDR1 and CDR2: MDHEN and SYDVKM. Using immunoSEQ multiplex PCR, the repertoire was profiled, and TCRdb retains in-frame clones only, with some absent. This table holds some 350,000 clones, about 64% found once. Points on this clone: Its antigen remains unidentified.

Specimen: PBMCs, collected after 36 months of ibrutinib treatment. V is TRBV28 and J is TRBJ1-5; a weak D match, TRBD1 (6 bases). This TCR was recovered from a human donor with chronic lymphocytic leukemia. The CDR3 sequence is CASSLETGLSNQPQHF. Here the CDR3 DNA reads TGTGCCAGCAGTTTAGAAACAGGGCTAAGCAATCAGCCCCAGCATTTT.